Sequencing of this T cell receptor (beta chain) was carried out in a study of T-cell reconstitution after alpha-beta-depleted transplantation in children. Study-wide results and caveats: At around two months after transplant, the alpha-beta T cells were reportedly derived from several hundred expanded clones that came from non-depleted graft cells.

This clonotype occurred many times. Its antigen is unidentified. For TCRbeta, the library was prepared with unique molecular identifiers. From the PCR reads, TCRdb called clonotypes with MiXCR, one entry per CDR3 protein. The sample lists hundreds of thousands of distinct CDR3 sequences; roughly 13% were seen once. Germline values: CDR1 SGHRS, CDR2 YFSETQ. J was trimmed by 5 bases and V by 0 bases; bases with no gene match: 8. This CDR3 is built from 16 residues. Sequencing was performed on PBMCs, mostly from graft donor cells, taken 360 days after TCRalphabeta/CD19-depleted stem cell transplant. The V gene is TRBV5-1, the J gene TRBJ2-5; 9 bases align to TRBD1. This TCR derives from a male patient aged 10-17 years who had a stem cell transplant for acute myeloid leukemia, so the T cells may come from the graft donor. The CDR3 DNA follows: TGCGCCAGCAGCTTGGTTCGGGACAGGGTGTTCGAGACCCAGTACTTC. Translation: CASSLVRDRVFETQYF.